These T cell receptor beta chains were read from a single sample in a study of cytomegalovirus exposure and HLA in healthy donors. TCRdb keeps only in-frame clones here, not all; method: immunoSEQ multiplex PCR. The data show 90,000 to 95,000 clones, with about three quarters seen just once and 4.4% held by the top ten. Sequencing input: PBMCs. All receptors come from a male donor in good health and CMV-seropositive. Each CDR3 is given with its conserved first and last residue. A D gene is named only where the DNA matches it firmly. Not every row has a clone size; where given, it reads once, few, many or a size class.

size	V	D	J	length	CDR3	DNA
NA	TRBV15	NA	TRBJ2-3	15	CATSRAGGPTDTQYF	TGTGCCACCAGCAGGGCTGGAGGGCCCACAGATACGCAGTATTTT
NA	TRBV28	TRBD2	TRBJ2-1	15	CASNRGLADHNEQFF	TGTGCCAGCAACCGTGGGCTAGCGGACCACAATGAGCAGTTCTTC
NA	TRBV4-1	TRBD2	TRBJ2-7	17	CASSQGAGVLRGYEQYF	TGCGCCAGCAGCCAAGGGGCGGGAGTCCTTAGGGGCTACGAGCAGTACTTC
NA	TRBV7-7	TRBD2	TRBJ2-2	13	CASSLTSSGELFF	TGTGCCAGCAGCTTGACTAGCTCCGGGGAGCTGTTTTTT
few	TRBV27	NA	TRBJ1-1	13	CASSFHSSTEAFF	TGTGCCAGCAGTTTTCACAGTTCAACTGAAGCTTTCTTT
once	TRBV2	NA	TRBJ1-1	14	CASSENGVDTEAFF	TGTGCCAGCAGTGAAAACGGGGTGGACACTGAAGCTTTCTTT
few	TRBV6-1	TRBD2	TRBJ2-3	15	CASSEEAGGSDTQYF	TGTGCCAGCAGTGAAGAAGCGGGGGGGTCCGATACGCAGTATTTT
NA	TRBV30	NA	TRBJ1-1	15	CAWSFPGTLYTEAFF	TGTGCCTGGAGTTTTCCCGGGACACTATACACTGAAGCTTTCTTT
few	TRBV2	TRBD1	TRBJ1-4	16	CASSTLEGAANEKLFF	TGTGCCAGCAGTACCCTCGAGGGGGCAGCTAATGAAAAACTGTTTTTT
NA	TRBV5-4	TRBD1	TRBJ2-5	14	CASARQGLSETQYF	TGTGCCAGCGCGAGACAGGGGCTCTCGGAGACCCAGTACTTC
many	TRBV28	NA	TRBJ2-2	13	CASSLEESGELFF	TGTGCCAGCAGTTTGGAGGAATCCGGGGAGCTGTTTTTT
once	TRBV7-2	TRBD2	TRBJ2-2	15	CASRPPGLRTGELFF	TGTGCCAGCAGGCCCCCGGGACTAAGGACCGGGGAGCTGTTTTTT
once	TRBV7-7	NA	TRBJ2-1	15	CASSLRGTAFDEQFF	TGTGCCAGCAGCTTGCGCGGGACAGCCTTTGATGAGCAGTTCTTC
NA	TRBV2	TRBD1	TRBJ1-1	15	CASSGQTGVNTEAFF	TGTGCCAGCAGTGGGCAGACAGGGGTGAACACTGAAGCTTTCTTT
NA	TRBV30	NA	TRBJ2-2	14	CAWSVLTATGELFF	TGTGCCTGGAGTGTACTGACAGCCACCGGGGAGCTGTTTTTT
NA	TRBV15	NA	TRBJ2-6	16	CATSRDRGSGANVLTF	TGTGCCACCAGCAGAGACCGGGGCTCTGGGGCCAACGTCCTGACTTTC
NA	TRBV28	TRBD1	TRBJ2-6	20	CASSLYIRGNLGDGANVLTF	TGTGCCAGCAGTTTATATATCAGGGGGAACCTTGGGGATGGGGCCAACGTCCTGACTTTC
NA	TRBV27	NA	TRBJ1-2	13	CASSSRDFYGYTF	TGTGCCAGCAGTTCCAGGGATTTCTATGGCTACACCTTC
medium-sized	TRBV19	TRBD1	TRBJ1-1	18	CASIEGQGKRGMNTEAFF	TGTGCCAGTATCGAGGGACAGGGTAAAAGGGGAATGAACACTGAAGCTTTCTTT
few	TRBV25-1	TRBD2	TRBJ2-3	14	CASSELAGTDTQYF	TGTGCCAGCAGTGAACTAGCGGGGACAGATACGCAGTATTTT
NA	TRBV4-1	TRBD1	TRBJ2-5	20	CASSQGQAGGTGGNKETQYF	TGCGCCAGCAGCCAAGGTCAGGCCGGGGGGACAGGGGGGAACAAAGAGACCCAGTACTTC
NA	TRBV5-1	NA	TRBJ2-2	14	CASRHPGNTGELFF	TGCGCCAGCAGACATCCGGGGAACACCGGGGAGCTGTTTTTT
NA	TRBV21-1	NA	TRBJ2-3	14	CASSKEATTDTQYF	TGTGCCAGCAGCAAAGAAGCGACCACAGATACGCAGTATTTT
NA	TRBV29-1	NA	TRBJ1-2	12	CSAPHGSYGYTF	TGCAGCGCCCCCCATGGCTCCTATGGCTACACCTTC
once	TRBV15	NA	TRBJ1-1	15	CATSSFAGGRTEAFF	TGTGCCACCAGCAGTTTCGCGGGGGGCAGGACTGAAGCTTTCTTT
NA	TRBV30	NA	TRBJ1-6	15	CAWRGPGVGNSPLHF	TGTGCCTGGAGAGGCCCCGGGGTCGGTAATTCACCCCTCCACTTT
NA	TRBV27	NA	TRBJ2-7	13	CASSLYGSYEQYF	TGTGCCAGCAGTTTATACGGTAGCTACGAGCAGTACTTC
NA	TRBV15	TRBD2	TRBJ2-1	15	CATSSRTSLNNEQFF	TGTGCCACCAGCAGCCGGACTAGCCTCAACAATGAGCAGTTCTTC
once	TRBV2	TRBD2	TRBJ2-3	18	CASSGWTSGTSSTDTQYF	TGTGCCAGCAGTGGATGGACTAGCGGGACTTCTAGCACAGATACGCAGTATTTT
few	TRBV19	NA	TRBJ2-1	15	CASSMDRGSYNEQFF	TGTGCCAGTAGTATGGACAGAGGCTCCTACAATGAGCAGTTCTTC
NA	TRBV18	NA	TRBJ2-7	18	CASSPKDRLTPNSYEQYF	TGTGCCAGCTCACCGAAGGACAGATTAACTCCTAATTCCTACGAGCAGTACTTC
NA	TRBV7-9	TRBD2	TRBJ2-3	15	CASSRLAGAVGTQYF	TGTGCCAGCAGCCGTCTAGCGGGGGCCGTGGGTACGCAGTATTTT
NA	TRBV7-2	NA	TRBJ2-7	14	CASSSRGGGREQYF	TGTGCCAGCAGCTCCCGAGGAGGGGGCAGAGAGCAGTACTTC
NA	TRBV7-9	TRBD2	TRBJ2-7	15	CASSFRTSEFYEQYF	TGTGCCAGCAGCTTTAGGACTAGCGAATTCTACGAGCAGTACTTC
NA	TRBV6-4	NA	TRBJ2-3	14	CASSDGTSSDTQYF	TGTGCCAGCAGTGACGGTACTAGCTCAGATACGCAGTATTTT
NA	TRBV13	NA	TRBJ2-5	13	CASSFLQGETQYF	TGTGCCAGCAGCTTTTTACAGGGCGAGACCCAGTACTTC
NA	TRBV30	TRBD2	TRBJ2-5	12	CAWSATSGWQYF	TGTGCCTGGAGTGCGACTAGCGGGTGGCAGTACTTC
NA	TRBV18	NA	TRBJ2-5	15	CASSPSTGQRETQYF	TGTGCCAGCTCACCAAGTACAGGGCAGCGAGAGACCCAGTACTTC
NA	TRBV9	TRBD2	TRBJ2-1	18	CASSGTSGGAPPYNEQFF	TGTGCCAGCAGCGGGACTAGCGGGGGGGCGCCCCCCTACAATGAGCAGTTCTTC
NA	TRBV9	TRBD2	TRBJ2-5	14	CASSSSGGAETQYF	TGTGCCAGCAGCTCTAGCGGGGGGGCGGAGACCCAGTACTTC
NA	TRBV27	TRBD2	TRBJ2-7	15	CASSLGQAGPYEQYF	TGTGCCAGCAGTTTGGGGCAAGCGGGGCCCTACGAGCAGTACTTC
few	TRBV5-1	TRBD2	TRBJ2-5	15	CASSLAPSGGETQYF	TGCGCCAGCAGCTTGGCGCCTAGCGGGGGGGAGACCCAGTACTTC
NA	TRBV28	NA	TRBJ2-5	13	CASRGRGWETQYF	TGTGCCAGCAGAGGGCGGGGCTGGGAGACCCAGTACTTC
NA	TRBV6-5	NA	TRBJ1-2	13	CASSYSGRNGYTF	TGTGCCAGCAGTTACTCGGGGAGAAATGGCTACACCTTC
NA	TRBV15	NA	TRBJ2-5	13	CATSSEPGEAQDF	TGTGCCACCAGCAGCGAACCCGGGGAGGCTCAGGACTTC
NA	TRBV27	TRBD1	TRBJ2-1	14	CASSPGTANNEQFF	TGTGCCAGCAGTCCCGGGACAGCAAACAATGAGCAGTTCTTC
NA	TRBV27	TRBD2	TRBJ2-1	11	CASNGGGEQFF	TGTGCCAGCAACGGCGGGGGTGAGCAGTTCTTC
NA	TRBV7-9	TRBD1	TRBJ1-5	14	CASSPSTGTQPQHF	TGTGCCAGCAGCCCCTCGACAGGGACCCAGCCCCAGCATTTT
once	TRBV19	NA	TRBJ2-3	11	CASMAADTQYF	TGTGCCAGTATGGCGGCAGATACGCAGTATTTT
NA	TRBV18	TRBD2	TRBJ2-3	14	CASSPGRATDTQYF	TGTGCCAGCTCACCAGGGAGGGCGACAGATACGCAGTATTTT
NA	TRBV9	NA	TRBJ2-2	17	CASSGRSRGVPTGELFF	TGTGCCAGCAGCGGACGAAGTCGGGGAGTACCCACCGGGGAGCTGTTTTTT
NA	TRBV7-9	TRBD2	TRBJ2-7	13	CASGSGGLYEQYF	TGTGCCAGCGGTAGCGGGGGTCTCTACGAGCAGTACTTC
NA	TRBV18	TRBD2	TRBJ2-4	18	CASSPSSGRAVTKNIQYF	TGTGCCAGCTCACCATCGAGCGGGAGGGCCGTTACCAAAAACATTCAGTACTTC